The subject of this entry is one TCR beta chain. As yet, its antigen is unknown. This sample is drawn from a study of beta chain features in type 1 diabetes. Study summary: Examined across all samples were almost 110 million sorted cells. General study points: All four CD4+ subsets from Type 1 diabetes patients carried moderately but significantly shorter TCRB CDR3s. When VDJ junctions were examined, type 1 diabetes patients showed fewer insertions and more deletions.

The whole isolated RNA underwent reverse transcription, so sequencing captured expressed TCRB transcripts. Mean read depth for naive, central memory and regulatory T cell samples was several million reads. Sequencing was performed with immunoSEQ multiplex PCR; in TCRdb, only in-frame clones are kept and a portion is missing. The profile shows some 370,000 clones, 8% to 10% of them singletons. Sequencing was done on a sample of central memory CD4+ T cells from blood. The sequence was collected from a man aged 30-40 years with type 1 diabetes.

In DNA, the CDR3 is TGTGCCAGCAGCCGTCGGGGCTATCAGCCCCAGCATTTT. Its translation: CASSRRGYQPQHF. The gene calls are TRBV7-2 and TRBJ1-5; the D gene is possibly TRBD1 (5 bases). Germline V lookup: CDR1 SGHTA, CDR2 FQGNSA. V was trimmed by 5 bases and J by 5 bases, leaving 10 bases between them. This CDR3 has 13 amino acids.